The 10 T cell receptor beta chains given below trace back to one sample, sequenced in a study of siplizumab effects on memory and regulatory T cells. TCRdb keeps only in-frame clones here, not all; method: immunoSEQ multiplex PCR. Found here are 85,000 to 130,000 clones, 75% to 95% of them singletons; the top ten hold 2.5% to 3%. Sequencing was carried out using CD4+ T cells sorted from blood. These receptors were obtained from a human donor in good health. Some clones in this sample may be carry-over from other donors' samples.

This clone has only one observation. The J gene is TRBJ2-1, the V gene TRBV13; D might be TRBD2 (5 bases). CDR3 size: 13 residues. Trimming removed 4 bases from V and 9 bases from J, with 13 bases in between. Germline assignment: CDR1 PRHDT and CDR2 FYEKMQ (reference sequence). CDR3 sequence reads: CASSSRGWREQFF. CDR3 coding DNA: TGTGCCAGCAGCTCACGGGGTTGGCGTGAGCAGTTCTTC.

V usage is TRBV6-5 and J usage is TRBJ2-3; 8 nucleotides line up with TRBD2. The CDR3 is made up of 15 amino acids. In germline, CDR1 is MNHEY, CDR2 SVGAGI. V lost 5 bases, J lost 3 bases, and 7 bases stayed unmatched. The CDR3 DNA is TGTGCCAGCAGTCGGGGGGGCCGAGGGACAGATACGCAGTATTTT. Protein sequence: CASSRGGRGTDTQYF.

V gene TRBV9 combines with J gene TRBJ2-7; 8 bases are shared with TRBD2. CDR1 is SGDLS, CDR2 YYNGEE, per germline. This CDR3 is 15 amino acids long. Trimming at V came to 0 bases and at J to 4 bases, leaving 6 bases not matched to a gene. CDR3 region: CASSVDLAGPYEQYF. Written as DNA, the CDR3 is TGTGCCAGCAGCGTAGACCTAGCGGGCCCATACGAGCAGTACTTC.

The V gene is TRBV5-6, the J gene TRBJ2-1; D might be TRBD2 (6 bases). This CDR3 has 11 residues. CDR1 is SGHDT, CDR2 YYEEEE, per germline. Trimming removed 4 bases from V and 14 bases from J, with 13 bases in between. The CDR3 region has the DNA TGTGCCAGCAGCAATCCGGGACTGAAGTTCTTC. Protein: CASSNPGLKFF.

The chain uses TRBV9 and TRBJ1-2, with D perhaps matching TRBD1 (6 bases). The germline CDR1 and CDR2 sequences are SGDLS and YYNGEE. This CDR3 is built from 14 residues. V dropped 7 bases and J dropped 4 bases, with 17 bases sitting between them. The CDR3 reads CASQRAGGGYGYTF. For the CDR3, the DNA is TGTGCCAGCCAAAGGGCGGGAGGGGGCTATGGCTACACCTTC.

As for this clone: The identical CDR3 is also encoded by other nucleotide sequences in the sample. V usage is TRBV7-3 and J usage is TRBJ2-7, with D hard to call. V gave up 2 bases and J gave up 0 bases, with 5 bases separating them. The germline V gene encodes CDR1 SGHTA and CDR2 FQGTGA. The CDR3 totals 13 residues. The CDR3 bases are TGTGCCAGCAGCTTACAGAGCTCCTACGAGCAGTACTTC. Translated: CASSLQSSYEQYF. Looking up the rest from reference TRBV7-3 and TRBJ2-7 gives the full variable domain: GAGVSQTPSNKVTEKGKYVELRCDPISGHTALYWYRQSLGQGPEFLIYFQGTGAADDSGLPNDRFFAVRPEGSVSTLKIQRTERGDSAVYLCASSLQSSYEQYFGPGTRLTVT.

As for this clone: A read error may account for a junction end that differs from germline. The CDR3, as DNA: TGTGCTAGCAGCTGGGACAGGGGGGAAGAGACCCAGTACTTC. Residues: CASSWDRGEETQYF. The chain joins TRBV7-7 to TRBJ2-5; 11 bases map to TRBD1. There are 14 residues in the CDR3. Germline V gene lookup returns CDR1 SSHAT and CDR2 FNYEAQ (reference sequence).

This sequence joins TRBV9 and TRBJ2-3, with D perhaps TRBD1 (5 bases). The V gene's germline CDR1 is SGDLS and CDR2 YYNGEE. The CDR3 totals 14 residues. V lost 4 bases, J lost 6 bases, and 15 bases lay in between. CDR3 in DNA: TGTGCCAGCAGCACCTCAATGGGGCGGGATACGCAGTATTTT. It encodes CASSTSMGRDTQYF.

This clone has a handful of counts. The chain uses TRBV5-1 and TRBJ2-4; TRBD2 aligns across 8 bases. Looked up from germline, CDR1 is SGHRS and CDR2 is YFSETQ. This CDR3 comprises 16 residues. The V gene end was trimmed by 4 bases and the J gene end by 5 bases; junction bases not matched to a gene: 11. In DNA, the CDR3 is TGCGCCAGCAGCCCGGGGGGAGCGGGAGTGGAAAACATTCAGTACTTC. Its translation: CASSPGGAGVENIQYF.

The chain has TRBV2 and TRBJ2-7, with 7 bases matching TRBD2. The CDR3 extends over 13 amino acids. Germline CDR1 is SNHLY and CDR2 is FYNNEI. Unmatched junction bases numbered 8, after V lost 8 bases and J lost 4 bases. CDR3 amino acids: CASQLASYYEQYF. CDR3 in DNA: TGTGCCAGCCAACTAGCGTCTTATTACGAGCAGTACTTC. Full variable domain (remainder filled in from reference TRBV2 and TRBJ2-7): EPEVTQTPSHQVTQMGQEVILRCVPISNHLYFYWYRQILGQKVEFLVSFYNNEISEKSEIFDDQFSVERPDGSNFTLKIRSTKLEDSAMYFCASQLASYYEQYFGPGTRLTVT.